These T cell receptor beta chains were read from a single sample in a study of blood T cell repertoires in COVID-19. TCRdb's table, derived via immunoSEQ multiplex PCR, lists solely in-frame clones and lacks some. The table records over 150,000 clones, approximately 83% of them present only once. Sequenced: peripheral blood. The receptors originated from a woman of 80 years or more with active or convalescent COVID-19. The CDR3 runs from the conserved cysteine through the conserved F or W. Each record gives: V gene, J gene, CDR3 protein.

v_gene: TRBV9
j_gene: TRBJ1-2
CDR3aa: CASSDDRVGYGYTF

v_gene: TRBV6-2/TRBV6-3
j_gene: TRBJ2-7
CDR3aa: CASSYGTRTGAYEQYF

v_gene: TRBV2
j_gene: TRBJ2-7
CDR3aa: CASVKTSGGANEQYF

v_gene: TRBV29-1
j_gene: TRBJ2-3
CDR3aa: CSVPAGGQYF

v_gene: TRBV27
j_gene: TRBJ1-1
CDR3aa: CASSPFSGVVAEAFF

v_gene: TRBV6-5
j_gene: TRBJ2-5
CDR3aa: CATNPLDKETQYF

v_gene: TRBV10-3
j_gene: TRBJ1-5
CDR3aa: CAISERITGIGNQPQHF

v_gene: TRBV7-9
j_gene: TRBJ2-2
CDR3aa: CASIDRTSGGELFF

v_gene: TRBV9
j_gene: TRBJ2-1
CDR3aa: CASSVRTGGAEQFF

v_gene: TRBV2
j_gene: TRBJ1-5
CDR3aa: CASSASRQGASRNQPQHF

v_gene: TRBV4-1
j_gene: TRBJ2-3
CDR3aa: CASSQWAGMTDTQYF

v_gene: TRBV4-1
j_gene: TRBJ2-1
CDR3aa: CASSQDRAGGLQQKRYNEQFF

v_gene: TRBV29-1
j_gene: TRBJ1-3
CDR3aa: CSVGVASGNTIYF

v_gene: TRBV12-5
j_gene: TRBJ2-1
CDR3aa: CASGTNLYEQFF

v_gene: TRBV5-1
j_gene: TRBJ1-2
CDR3aa: CASSLGEGFGYTF

v_gene: TRBV27
j_gene: TRBJ1-4
CDR3aa: CASSPSGTGNIKLFF

v_gene: TRBV10-3
j_gene: TRBJ1-2
CDR3aa: CAITGEQGVGGYTF

v_gene: TRBV21-1
j_gene: TRBJ1-2
CDR3aa: CASSKEGTGHYGYTF

v_gene: TRBV6-2/TRBV6-3
j_gene: TRBJ2-2
CDR3aa: CASSGRTTGELFF

v_gene: TRBV12-3/TRBV12-4
j_gene: TRBJ1-4
CDR3aa: CASMSPNEKLFF

v_gene: TRBV19
j_gene: TRBJ2-6
CDR3aa: CASSSQSGANVLTF

v_gene: TRBV10-3
j_gene: TRBJ1-5
CDR3aa: CAISPSGESNQPQHF

v_gene: TRBV29-1
j_gene: TRBJ2-1
CDR3aa: CSVEYPGRSYNEQFF

v_gene: TRBV9
j_gene: TRBJ1-4
CDR3aa: CASSRQGEQRTGEGKLFF

v_gene: TRBV20-1
j_gene: TRBJ1-3
CDR3aa: CSASRDSGNTIYF

v_gene: TRBV7-2
j_gene: TRBJ2-7
CDR3aa: CASSISGAYEQYF

v_gene: TRBV7-9
j_gene: TRBJ2-2
CDR3aa: CASSPRTGGTGELFF

v_gene: TRBV9
j_gene: TRBJ1-1
CDR3aa: CASSPYGQPQGLNTEAFF

v_gene: TRBV27
j_gene: TRBJ2-2
CDR3aa: CASSSPSGGNTGELFF

v_gene: TRBV19
j_gene: TRBJ1-1
CDR3aa: CASKDSLNTEAFF

v_gene: TRBV14
j_gene: TRBJ2-5
CDR3aa: CASSQGRLQETQYF

v_gene: TRBV19
j_gene: TRBJ1-2
CDR3aa: CASSTVRLTRGQGYGYTF

v_gene: TRBV6-5
j_gene: TRBJ1-5
CDR3aa: CASSSGGAHQPQHF

v_gene: TRBV7-2
j_gene: TRBJ2-2
CDR3aa: CASSFPTTGANTGELFF

v_gene: TRBV27
j_gene: TRBJ1-6
CDR3aa: CASSSGRGLFEGLNSPLHF

v_gene: TRBV10-3
j_gene: TRBJ1-2
CDR3aa: CAIRVQGAGYGYTF

v_gene: TRBV18
j_gene: TRBJ1-1
CDR3aa: CATKQMNTEAFF

v_gene: TRBV18
j_gene: TRBJ1-3
CDR3aa: CASSLKRQALLEQAGNTIYF

v_gene: TRBV11-2
j_gene: TRBJ2-7
CDR3aa: CASSLGAGAYEQYF

v_gene: TRBV2
j_gene: TRBJ1-3
CDR3aa: CASSVLLRGTGNTIYF

v_gene: TRBV5-6
j_gene: TRBJ1-2
CDR3aa: CASSDGRSLGANYGYTF

v_gene: TRBV6-6
j_gene: TRBJ1-2
CDR3aa: CASSGAYGYTF